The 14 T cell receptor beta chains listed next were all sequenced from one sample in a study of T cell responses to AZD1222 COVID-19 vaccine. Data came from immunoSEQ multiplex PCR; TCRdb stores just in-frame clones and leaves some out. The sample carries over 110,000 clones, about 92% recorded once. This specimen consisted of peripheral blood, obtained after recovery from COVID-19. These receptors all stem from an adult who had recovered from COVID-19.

CDR3 residues: CASSQPDRGPHNEQFF. In DNA form, the CDR3 reads TGTGCCAGCAGCCAACCCGACAGGGGGCCACACAATGAGCAGTTCTTC. V is TRBV3-1 (or the pseudogene TRBV3-2) and J is TRBJ2-1; 10 bases match TRBD1. The CDR3 consists of 16 residues. J lost 5 bases, V lost 2 bases, and 6 bases had no gene match. CDR1 LGHDT and CDR2 YNNKEL come from the germline V gene (reference sequence).

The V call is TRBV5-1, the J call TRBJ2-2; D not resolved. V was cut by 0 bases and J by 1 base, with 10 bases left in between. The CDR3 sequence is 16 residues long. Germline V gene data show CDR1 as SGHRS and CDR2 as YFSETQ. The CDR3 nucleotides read TGCGCCAGCAGCTTGGTTGGCTGGGAGAACACCGGGGAGCTGTTTTTT. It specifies CASSLVGWENTGELFF.

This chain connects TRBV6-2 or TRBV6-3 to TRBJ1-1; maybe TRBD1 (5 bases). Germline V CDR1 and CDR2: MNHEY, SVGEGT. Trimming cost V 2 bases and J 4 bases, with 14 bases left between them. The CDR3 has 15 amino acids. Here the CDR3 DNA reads TGTGCCAGCAGTTACGGGCGGGGGTTCGGCACTGAAGCTTTCTTT. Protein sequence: CASSYGRGFGTEAFF.

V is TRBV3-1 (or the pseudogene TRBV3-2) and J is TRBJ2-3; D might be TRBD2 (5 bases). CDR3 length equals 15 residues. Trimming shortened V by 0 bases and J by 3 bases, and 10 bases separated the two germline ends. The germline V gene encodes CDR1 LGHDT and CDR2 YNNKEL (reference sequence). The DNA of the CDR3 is TGTGCCAGCAGCCAAGATATACCGGGAACAGATACGCAGTATTTT. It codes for CASSQDIPGTDTQYF.

In DNA, the CDR3 is TGTGCCAGCAGCTCCTTAGGACTAGCGGGCGACGAGCAGTACTTC. Encoded protein: CASSSLGLAGDEQYF. The chain couples TRBV7-3 to TRBJ2-7; 11 bases are a match to TRBD2. CDR3 length equals 15 residues. The V gene's germline CDR1 is SGHTA and CDR2 FQGTGA. Germline trimming cut 4 bases from V and 5 bases from J; bases unmatched to any gene: 7.

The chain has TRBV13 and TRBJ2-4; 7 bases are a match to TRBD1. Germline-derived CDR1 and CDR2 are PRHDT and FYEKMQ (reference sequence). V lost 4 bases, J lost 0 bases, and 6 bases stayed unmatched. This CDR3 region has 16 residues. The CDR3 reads CASSSRDSIAKNIQYF. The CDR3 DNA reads TGTGCCAGCAGCTCTCGGGACAGTATAGCCAAAAACATTCAGTACTTC. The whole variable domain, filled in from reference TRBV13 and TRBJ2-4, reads AAGVIQSPRHLIKEKRETATLKCYPIPRHDTVYWYQQGPGQDPQFLISFYEKMQSDKGSIPDRFSAQQFSDYHSELNMSSLELGDSALYFCASSSRDSIAKNIQYFGAGTRLSVL.

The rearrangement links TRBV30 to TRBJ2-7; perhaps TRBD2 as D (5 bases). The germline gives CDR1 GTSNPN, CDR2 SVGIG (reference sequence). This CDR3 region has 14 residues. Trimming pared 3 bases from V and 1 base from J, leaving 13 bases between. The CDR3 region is CAWRPPGSSYEQYF. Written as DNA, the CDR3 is TGTGCCTGGAGGCCCCCGGGGAGTTCCTACGAGCAGTACTTC.

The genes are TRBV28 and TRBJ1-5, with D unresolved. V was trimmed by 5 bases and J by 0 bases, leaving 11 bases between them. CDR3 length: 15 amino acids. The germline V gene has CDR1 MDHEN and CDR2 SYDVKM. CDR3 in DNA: TGTGCCAGCAGTGACGACTTATCTAGCAATCAGCCCCAGCATTTT. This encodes CASSDDLSSNQPQHF.

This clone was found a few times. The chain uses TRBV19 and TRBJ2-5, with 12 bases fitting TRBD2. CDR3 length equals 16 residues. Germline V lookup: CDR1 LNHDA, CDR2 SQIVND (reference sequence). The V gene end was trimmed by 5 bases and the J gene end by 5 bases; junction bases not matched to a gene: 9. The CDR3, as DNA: TGTGCCAGTAGTCAAGGGAGACTAGCGGGAGCGGAGACCCAGTACTTC. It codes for CASSQGRLAGAETQYF.

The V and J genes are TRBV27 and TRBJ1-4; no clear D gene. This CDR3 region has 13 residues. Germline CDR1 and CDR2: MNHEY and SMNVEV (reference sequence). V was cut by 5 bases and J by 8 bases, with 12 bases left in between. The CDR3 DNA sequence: TGTGCCAGCAGTCCGCGACGGGGAGAAAAACTGTTTTTT. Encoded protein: CASSPRRGEKLFF.

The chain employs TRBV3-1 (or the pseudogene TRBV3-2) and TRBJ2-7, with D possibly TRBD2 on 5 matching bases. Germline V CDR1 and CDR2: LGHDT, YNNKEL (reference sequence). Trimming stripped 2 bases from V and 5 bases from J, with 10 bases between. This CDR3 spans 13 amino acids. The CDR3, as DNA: TGTGCCAGCAGCCAACGAGGGTCGGACGAGCAGTACTTC. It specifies CASSQRGSDEQYF.

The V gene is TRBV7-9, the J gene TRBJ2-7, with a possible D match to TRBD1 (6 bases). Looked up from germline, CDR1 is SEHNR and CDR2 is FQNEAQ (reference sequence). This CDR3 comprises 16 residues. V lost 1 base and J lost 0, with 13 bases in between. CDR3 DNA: TGTGCCAGCAGCTTAGTTGGGTGGGACATCTCCTACGAGCAGTACTTC. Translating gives CASSLVGWDISYEQYF.

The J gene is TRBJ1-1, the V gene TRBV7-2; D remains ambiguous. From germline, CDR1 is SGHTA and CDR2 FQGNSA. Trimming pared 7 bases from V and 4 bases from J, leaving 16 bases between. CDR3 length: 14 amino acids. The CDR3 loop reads CASTLRILGTEAFF. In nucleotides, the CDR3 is TGTGCCAGCACCCTCCGGATCTTGGGCACTGAAGCTTTCTTT.

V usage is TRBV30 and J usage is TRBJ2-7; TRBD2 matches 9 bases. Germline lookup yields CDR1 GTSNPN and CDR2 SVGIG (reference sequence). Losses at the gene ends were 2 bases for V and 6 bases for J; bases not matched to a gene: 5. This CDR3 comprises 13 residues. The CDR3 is CAWSIAGVREQYF. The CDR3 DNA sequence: TGTGCCTGGAGTATAGCGGGGGTGCGCGAGCAGTACTTC.